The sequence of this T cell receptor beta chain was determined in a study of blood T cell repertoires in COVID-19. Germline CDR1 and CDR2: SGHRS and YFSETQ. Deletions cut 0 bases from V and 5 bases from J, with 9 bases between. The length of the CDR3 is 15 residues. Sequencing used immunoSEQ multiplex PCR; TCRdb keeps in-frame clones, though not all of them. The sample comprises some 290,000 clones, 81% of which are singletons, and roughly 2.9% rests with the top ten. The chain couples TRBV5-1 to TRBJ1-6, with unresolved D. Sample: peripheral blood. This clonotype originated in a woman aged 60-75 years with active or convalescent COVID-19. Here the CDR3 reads CASSLEGSDNSPLHF. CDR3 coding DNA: TGCGCCAGCAGCTTGGAAGGGAGTGATAATTCACCCCTCCACTTT.